Following are 16 T cell receptor beta chains from one sample sequenced in a study of cytomegalovirus exposure and HLA in healthy donors. Primers included in the PCR were 60 Vbeta and 13 Jbeta primers. Using immunoSEQ multiplex PCR, the repertoire was profiled, and TCRdb retains in-frame clones only, with some absent. The sample yields around 130,000 clones, about 76% seen once. The material sequenced was PBMCs. The source of these receptors is a man aged 35-49 years in good health and CMV-seropositive.

The gene calls are TRBV7-8 and TRBJ1-1; TRBD1 matches 9 bases. V was clipped by 2 bases and J by 7 bases; unmatched bases: 11. CDR3 length equals 16 residues. Germline V gene sequence: CDR1 SGHVS, CDR2 FQNEAQ. This chain's CDR3 is CASSLPRTGADHEAFF. The DNA of the CDR3 is TGTGCCAGCAGCTTACCACGGACAGGGGCAGACCATGAAGCTTTCTTT.

The table lists this clone with a few counts. The chain combines TRBV7-6 with TRBJ2-1; 10 bases fit TRBD2. V gave up 5 bases and J gave up 0 bases; unmatched junction bases: 13. CDR1 and CDR2 (germline): SGHVS, FNYEAQ. The CDR3 consists of 19 residues. CDR3: CASSQRSGGTLSSYNEQFF. As DNA, the CDR3 is TGTGCCAGCAGCCAACGTAGCGGGGGGACCTTGAGCTCCTACAATGAGCAGTTCTTC.

The rearrangement links TRBV6-1 to TRBJ2-7; 8 positions agree with TRBD1. Germline V gene data show CDR1 as MNHNS and CDR2 as SASEGT. There are 15 residues in the CDR3. Germline trimming cut 1 base from V and 2 bases from J; bases unmatched to any gene: 4. The CDR3 DNA follows: TGTGCCAGCAGTGAAGGACAGGGGTTTACCTACGAGCAGTACTTC. Translated, it gives CASSEGQGFTYEQYF.

The genes are TRBV30 and TRBJ2-6, with D unclear. V lost 5 bases and J 0 bases, leaving 8 bases between the germline ends. The CDR3 extends over 14 amino acids. The germline CDR1 and CDR2 sequences are GTSNPN and SVGIG (reference sequence). This chain's CDR3 is CAWYHSSGANVLTF. The CDR3 DNA is TGTGCCTGGTATCACAGCTCTGGGGCCAACGTCCTGACTTTC.

V usage is TRBV10-3 and J usage is TRBJ2-3; 16 bases agree with TRBD2. CDR3 length: 17 residues. Germline assignment: CDR1 ENHRY and CDR2 SYGVKD. J gave up 5 bases and V 4 bases, and 6 bases lay outside the gene matches. The DNA of the CDR3 is TGTGCCATCAGTGGGGGGACTAGCGGGAGGGCCGTAGATACGCAGTATTTT. Translation gives CAISGGTSGRAVDTQYF.

The chain uses TRBV5-1 and TRBJ2-1; 13 nucleotides match TRBD2. The germline V gene encodes CDR1 SGHRS and CDR2 YFSETQ. V dropped 2 bases and J dropped 5; count of bases not matched to a gene: 1. The CDR3 length is 15 residues. The CDR3 here is CASSLGTSGNNEQFF. The CDR3 DNA reads as TGCGCCAGCAGCTTAGGGACTAGCGGGAACAATGAGCAGTTCTTC.

The J gene is TRBJ1-5, the V gene TRBV9, with unresolved D. V was pared by 0 bases and J by 4 bases, with 8 bases between. From germline, CDR1 is SGDLS and CDR2 YYNGEE. The CDR3 runs 14 residues. For the CDR3, the DNA is TGTGCCAGCAGCGTAGGAGGGATGAATCAGCCCCAGCATTTT. This translates into CASSVGGMNQPQHF.

The V gene is TRBV5-1, the J gene TRBJ2-2; tentatively, D is TRBD1 (5 bases). This CDR3 contains 11 residues. Trimming shortened V by 6 bases and J by 6 bases, and 6 bases separated the two germline ends. CDR1 and CDR2 (germline): SGHRS, YFSETQ. CDR3 nucleotides: TGCGCCAGCATAGGGGCCGGGGAGCTGTTTTTT. This encodes CASIGAGELFF.

This clone was observed a single time. The chain couples TRBV6-1 to TRBJ1-6; D call uncertain. The CDR3 covers 13 residues. The germline gives CDR1 MNHNS, CDR2 SASEGT. V was pared by 10 bases and J by 9 bases, with 16 bases between. The CDR3 nucleotides read TGTGCCACTTATGTGGGAGGAGGTTCACCCCTCCACTTT. This sequence encodes CATYVGGGSPLHF.

The chain couples TRBV5-1 to TRBJ2-3; perhaps TRBD2 as D (6 bases). This CDR3 comprises 18 residues. Trimming stripped 4 bases from V and 2 bases from J, with 23 bases between. The germline V gene has CDR1 SGHRS and CDR2 YFSETQ. The CDR3 DNA follows: TGCGCCAGCAGCCGGAGGGCGAGGCCAGGAGATAACACAGATACGCAGTATTTT. This encodes CASSRRARPGDNTDTQYF. The entire variable domain, with the rest obtained from reference TRBV5-1 and TRBJ2-3, is as follows: KAGVTQTPRYLIKTRGQQVTLSCSPISGHRSVSWYQQTPGQGLQFLFEYFSETQRNKGNFPGRFSGRQFSNSRSEMNVSTLELGDSALYLCASSRRARPGDNTDTQYFGPGTRLTVL.

This chain uses TRBV5-1 with TRBJ2-3, with D perhaps matching TRBD1 (5 bases). This CDR3 is 15 amino acids long. CDR1 is SGHRS and CDR2 is YFSETQ in the germline V gene. V gave up 0 bases and J gave up 2 bases, with 10 bases separating them. CDR3 bases: TGCGCCAGCAGCTTGGTAGGCAGGGCCACAGATACGCAGTATTTT. It yields the protein CASSLVGRATDTQYF.

Note on this clone: Germline and junction disagree at one end, which may indicate a read error. The CDR3 sequence: CAINEGAKNTEAFF. The CDR3 nucleotides are TGTGCCATCAATGAGGGAGCGAAGAACACTGAAGCTTTCTTT. The chain couples TRBV10-3 to TRBJ1-1; D call uncertain. From germline, CDR1 is ENHRY and CDR2 SYGVKD. The CDR3 extends over 14 amino acids.

The chain recombines TRBV6-5 with TRBJ2-1; perhaps TRBD2 as D (5 bases). Germline V gives CDR1 MNHEY, CDR2 SVGAGI. CDR3 length: 13 residues. V lost 8 bases to trimming and J lost 4 bases, with 12 bases between them. CDR3 coding DNA: TGTGCCAGCTCCAACGGACTGTACAATGAGCAGTTCTTC. This sequence encodes CASSNGLYNEQFF.

Only a few counts were recorded for this clone. V and J are TRBV11-2 and TRBJ1-3; D perhaps matches TRBD1 (6 bases). The V end was cut by 4 bases, the J end by 3 bases, with 19 bases between. CDR1 and CDR2 (germline): SGHAT, FQNNGV. The CDR3 sequence is 17 residues long. The DNA of the CDR3 is TGTGCCAGCAGCTCCGCACCCTACAGGGATCATGGAAACACCATATATTTT. It is translated as CASSSAPYRDHGNTIYF.

V usage is TRBV7-3 and J usage is TRBJ2-6; the D gene is possibly TRBD2 (5 bases). Germline V gives CDR1 SGHTA, CDR2 FQGTGA. The V gene lost 0 bases and the J gene lost 1 base, with 13 bases spanning the gap. The CDR3 is 18 amino acids. CDR3 nucleotides: TGTGCCAGCAGCTTAACATCCCCTGGCGGGTCTGGGGCCAACGTCCTGACTTTC. This sequence encodes CASSLTSPGGSGANVLTF.

This clone showed up just once. CDR3 nucleotide sequence: TGTGCCAGCAGTCCGACTAGCGGGAGGTGGGGCGAGCAGTACTTC. It codes for CASSPTSGRWGEQYF. V gene TRBV28 combines with J gene TRBJ2-7, with 13 nucleotides matching TRBD2. CDR3 length: 15 residues. Germline V lookup: CDR1 MDHEN, CDR2 SYDVKM. V lost 5 bases to trimming and J lost 6 bases; unmatched junction nucleotides: 7.